This is a list of T cell receptor beta chains from one sample in a study of CD8 T cells in Susac syndrome. TCRdb used MiXCR to reprocess the immunoSEQ multiplex PCR reads, holding one entry per CDR3 protein. The data contain about 100,000 distinct CDR3 sequences, about 95% of them singletons. Input material: CD8+ T cells from PBMCs. The source is a human donor with Susac syndrome. CDR3s include the opening cysteine and the closing phenylalanine or tryptophan. A D gene is named only where the DNA matches it firmly.

j_gene: TRBJ1-2; d_gene: -; v_gene: TRBV5-1; CDR3aa: CASALSNYGYTF; CDR3nt: TGCGCCAGCGCCCTATCGAACTATGGCTACACCTTC
j_gene: TRBJ2-5; d_gene: -; v_gene: TRBV7-9; CDR3aa: CASSDSDGRGETQYF; CDR3nt: TGTGCCAGCAGCGACTCGGACGGCCGGGGGGAGACCCAGTACTTC
j_gene: TRBJ2-1; d_gene: TRBD2; v_gene: TRBV6-5; CDR3aa: CASTSGRYNEQFF; CDR3nt: TGTGCCAGTACTAGCGGGAGGTACAATGAGCAGTTCTTC
j_gene: TRBJ2-5; d_gene: -; v_gene: TRBV12-3/TRBV12-4; CDR3aa: CASTSPGMETQYF; CDR3nt: TGTGCCAGCACCAGCCCAGGGATGGAGACCCAGTACTTC
j_gene: TRBJ2-1; d_gene: -; v_gene: TRBV20-1; CDR3aa: CSARGASSYNEQFF; CDR3nt: TGCAGTGCTAGAGGGGCAAGCTCCTACAATGAGCAGTTCTTC
j_gene: TRBJ2-6; d_gene: TRBD2; v_gene: TRBV29-1; CDR3aa: CSVTSGRTAGANVLTF; CDR3nt: TGCAGCGTGACTAGCGGGAGGACTGCCGGGGCCAACGTCCTGACTTTC
j_gene: TRBJ2-5; d_gene: -; v_gene: TRBV27; CDR3aa: CASSPWGLRETQYF; CDR3nt: TGTGCCAGCAGTCCATGGGGGCTACGGGAGACCCAGTACTTC
j_gene: TRBJ2-7; d_gene: -; v_gene: TRBV5-6; CDR3aa: CASSTGRTPYEQYF; CDR3nt: TGTGCCAGCAGCACAGGACGGACGCCCTACGAGCAGTACTTC
j_gene: TRBJ2-3; d_gene: -; v_gene: TRBV20-1; CDR3aa: CSARVREADTQYF; CDR3nt: TGCAGTGCTAGAGTAAGGGAGGCAGATACGCAGTATTTT
j_gene: TRBJ2-5; d_gene: -; v_gene: TRBV29-1; CDR3aa: CSGAGFQETQYF; CDR3nt: TGCAGTGGGGCGGGGTTCCAAGAGACCCAGTACTTC
j_gene: TRBJ2-7; d_gene: -; v_gene: TRBV10-3; CDR3aa: CAISVGGSVDEQYF; CDR3nt: TGTGCCATCAGTGTGGGGGGCTCTGTTGACGAGCAGTACTTC
j_gene: TRBJ2-3; d_gene: -; v_gene: TRBV3-1; CDR3aa: CASSYTSGTDTQYF; CDR3nt: TGTGCCAGCAGCTATACGTCAGGCACAGATACGCAGTATTTT
j_gene: TRBJ2-3; d_gene: -; v_gene: TRBV4-2; CDR3aa: CASSQDHTQYF; CDR3nt: TGTGCCAGCAGCCAGGATCATACGCAGTATTTT
j_gene: TRBJ1-5; d_gene: -; v_gene: TRBV20-1; CDR3aa: CSASTGHNQPQHF; CDR3nt: TGCAGTGCTAGTACAGGTCACAATCAGCCCCAGCATTTT
j_gene: TRBJ1-4; d_gene: TRBD1; v_gene: TRBV15; CDR3aa: CATSRDRGDEKLFF; CDR3nt: TGTGCCACCAGCAGAGACAGGGGGGATGAAAAACTGTTTTTT
j_gene: TRBJ2-2; d_gene: -; v_gene: TRBV9; CDR3aa: CASSVVGGELFF; CDR3nt: TGTGCCAGCAGCGTAGTTGGCGGGGAGCTGTTTTTT
j_gene: TRBJ2-2; d_gene: -; v_gene: TRBV20-1; CDR3aa: CSAAGTTNTGELFF; CDR3nt: TGCAGTGCCGCCGGGACAACGAACACCGGGGAGCTGTTTTTT
j_gene: TRBJ2-5; d_gene: -; v_gene: TRBV21-1; CDR3aa: CAFRDRHQETQYF; CDR3nt: TGTGCCTTCCGGGACCGGCACCAAGAGACCCAGTACTTC
j_gene: TRBJ1-2; d_gene: -; v_gene: TRBV18; CDR3aa: CASSPMGSQDGYTF; CDR3nt: TGTGCCAGCTCACCAATGGGCAGCCAGGATGGCTACACCTTC
j_gene: TRBJ2-5; d_gene: TRBD1; v_gene: TRBV12-3/TRBV12-4; CDR3aa: CASSGQGNGETQYF; CDR3nt: TGTGCCAGCTCCGGACAGGGAAACGGGGAGACCCAGTACTTC
j_gene: TRBJ1-4; d_gene: -; v_gene: TRBV12-3/TRBV12-4; CDR3aa: CASSPRWGLNEKLFF; CDR3nt: TGTGCCAGCAGTCCCCGGTGGGGGCTTAATGAAAAACTGTTTTTT
j_gene: TRBJ2-5; d_gene: TRBD1; v_gene: TRBV18; CDR3aa: CASSPGTARETQYF; CDR3nt: TGTGCCAGCTCACCCGGGACAGCAAGGGAGACCCAGTACTTC